One sample yielded the 4 T cell receptor beta chains listed below, sequenced in a study of blood T cell repertoires in COVID-19. Repertoires were generated with immunoSEQ multiplex PCR, while TCRdb's copy carries only in-frame clones and drops some. The sample yields some 350,000 clones, more than 75% seen once. Specimen: peripheral blood. The source of these receptors is a woman between 45 and 60 years old with COVID-19, enrolled during active disease.

This clone was seen a single time. CDR3 in amino acids: CASSLAQGAPGTEAFF. The CDR3 bases are TGTGCCAGCAGCTTAGCACAGGGGGCGCCGGGCACTGAAGCTTTCTTT. The V call is TRBV7-6, the J call TRBJ1-1, with 9 bases aligning to TRBD1. The germline V gene encodes CDR1 SGHVS and CDR2 FNYEAQ. V was pared by 0 bases and J by 4 bases, with 6 bases of the junction left unmatched. This CDR3 region has 16 residues.

This chain links TRBV19 with TRBJ1-5; 9 positions agree with TRBD1. V lost 4 bases to trimming and J lost 4 bases; unmatched junction nucleotides: 8. From germline, CDR1 is LNHDA and CDR2 SQIVND (reference sequence). The CDR3 has 16 amino acids. CDR3 nucleotides: TGTGCCAGTAGTACGGCCCGGGACAGGGTTAATCAGCCCCAGCATTTT. Protein sequence: CASSTARDRVNQPQHF. Full variable domain (rest looked up from reference TRBV19 and TRBJ1-5): DGGITQSPKYLFRKEGQNVTLSCEQNLNHDAMYWYRQDPGQGLRLIYYSQIVNDFQKGDIAEGYSVSREKKESFPLTVTSAQKNPTAFYLCASSTARDRVNQPQHFGDGTRLSIL.

The chain couples TRBV5-4 to TRBJ2-1; D perhaps matches TRBD1 (6 bases). Between the trimmed V and J ends, which lost 4 bases and 2 bases, there was a span of 16 bases. The germline V gene has CDR1 SGHNT and CDR2 YYREEE (reference sequence). The CDR3 consists of 16 residues. Here the CDR3 reads CASSRVGARTYNEQFF. Written as DNA, the CDR3 is TGTGCCAGCAGCAGGGTGGGGGCTCGCACCTACAATGAGCAGTTCTTC.

This chain joins TRBV7-9 and TRBJ2-7; 11 bases align to TRBD2. With V trimmed by 5 bases and J by 4 bases, 7 bases remained unmatched. CDR3 length: 15 residues. CDR1 is SEHNR and CDR2 is FQNEAQ in the germline V gene (reference sequence). The DNA for the CDR3 is TGTGCCAGCAGCGAACTAGCGGGAGATCTGTACGAGCAGTACTTC. It codes for CASSELAGDLYEQYF.